Listed here are 5 T cell receptor beta chains from one sample, sequenced in a study of blood T cell repertoires in COVID-19 (dated by TCRdb to about 2020). To prepare the library, the immunoSEQ multiplex PCR assay was applied. What TCRdb holds here is the immuneACCESS table cut down to in-frame rearrangements. Part of the clones is not present; checked against another copy, under half of the missing clones reflect an unresolved V gene, and the others are unexplained. Within this sample are under 300,000 clones, with around 90% of them counted one time only. Roughly 0.79% of the sample is held by the ten biggest clonotypes. Sequencing used peripheral blood. The receptors stem from a man aged 30 to 39 with COVID-19, enrolled during active disease.

V gene TRBV13 combines with J gene TRBJ2-1; D possibly corresponds to TRBD1 (5 bases). CDR3 length: 14 amino acids. In germline, CDR1 is PRHDT, CDR2 FYEKMQ (reference sequence). Trimming left V 2 bases short and J 8 bases short, with 13 bases between. CDR3 in DNA: TGTGCCAGCAGCTTAAACCAGGGTGGAGATGAGCAGTTCTTC. The encoded protein is CASSLNQGGDEQFF.

The rearrangement uses TRBV11-2 and TRBJ1-6, with D unclear. V was clipped by 8 bases and J by 4 bases, with 12 bases between them. Germline V CDR1 and CDR2: SGHAT, FQNNGV. The CDR3 loop spans 14 amino acids. The chain's CDR3 is CASSPEPYNSPLHF. The CDR3 DNA reads as TGTGCCAGCTCCCCCGAGCCTTATAATTCACCCCTCCACTTT. Full variable domain (rest looked up from reference TRBV11-2 and TRBJ1-6): EAGVAQSPRYKIIEKRQSVAFWCNPISGHATLYWYQQILGQGPKLLIQFQNNGVVDDSQLPKDRFSAERLKGVDSTLKIQPAKLEDSAVYLCASSPEPYNSPLHFGNGTRLTVT.

The genes are TRBV7-9 and TRBJ1-5; TRBD1 matches 7 bases. The ends lost 1 base at V and 11 bases at J; junction bases unmatched: 14. Germline assignment: CDR1 SEHNR and CDR2 FQNEAQ (reference sequence). The CDR3 is 16 amino acids. The CDR3 loop reads CASSLGQGGLFSTQHF. The CDR3, as DNA: TGTGCCAGCAGCTTAGGACAGGGTGGTCTTTTCTCTACCCAGCATTTT.

This rearrangement joins TRBV27 to TRBJ1-2, with TRBD1 matching over 8 bases. The CDR3 is 13 amino acids. Germline CDR1 and CDR2: MNHEY and SMNVEV (reference sequence). Losses at the gene ends were 6 bases for V and 4 bases for J; bases not matched to a gene: 4. DNA for the CDR3: TGTGCCAGCAGCTACGACAGGGGCTATGGCTACACCTTC. Encoded protein: CASSYDRGYGYTF.

This clone appeared a single time. The chain links TRBV27 to TRBJ1-6; 9 bases match TRBD1. The CDR3 is made up of 15 amino acids. Germline-derived CDR1 and CDR2 are MNHEY and SMNVEV (reference sequence). After removal of 4 bases from V and 9 bases from J, the junction contained 7 bases not matched to a gene. CDR3 nucleotides: TGTGCCAGCAGTTCGCCGACAGGGGGTAGTTCACCCCTCCACTTT. As protein: CASSSPTGGSSPLHF.